Included here is one TCR beta chain sequence, with context. Its antigen is unknown. Unique molecular identifiers featured in each of the TCR beta cDNA libraries. Out of about 1 to 11 million T cells, some 500,000 cDNA molecules were generated. TCRdb recomputed calls from the PCR reads with MiXCR, one row per CDR3 protein. The data hold approximately 770,000 distinct CDR3 sequences, with just over 45% observed a single time. This specimen belongs to a study of post-analysis software for immune sequencing data. Study background: Both relapsing-remitting and secondary progressive multiple sclerosis featured among the disease courses, as did progressive-relapsing multiple sclerosis.

Broader study findings: Compared against controls, patients with multiple sclerosis displayed significantly lower normalized Chao1 diversity. Controls showed lower frequencies than patients for 5 or 6 TRBV segments, and TRBV5-6, TRBV5-1 and TRBV20-1 were among these.

The CDR3 runs to 14 residues. Losses at the gene ends were 6 bases for V and 5 bases for J; bases not matched to a gene: 8. Germline values: CDR1 SGDLS, CDR2 YYNGEE. What was sequenced was blood. The receptor was derived from a girl aged 10 to 17 with multiple sclerosis. The chain combines TRBV9 with TRBJ2-1; TRBD1 matches 7 bases. The CDR3 loop is CASTTGDRNNEQFF. CDR3 sequence (DNA): TGTGCCAGCACCACAGGGGATAGGAACAATGAGCAGTTCTTC.